The 18 T cell receptor beta chains reported below all come from one sample, sequenced in a study of shared clonotypes between healthy human individuals. Assay: immunoSEQ multiplex PCR; the TCRdb copy retains only in-frame clones and omits some. The sample includes hundreds of thousands of clones, roughly 73% seen only once; the top ten take around 1.8%. The sample taken for sequencing was memory CD4+ T cells sorted from blood. Subset: CD45RA-negative fraction. Source of these receptors: a woman younger than 45 in good health.

As to this clone: The same CDR3 is also encoded by other DNA sequences in this sample. This rearrangement joins TRBV5-1 to TRBJ2-5; 8 bases align to TRBD1. With 1 base clipped from V and 5 bases from J, the junction kept 4 bases outside the gene matches. This CDR3 comprises 14 residues. Per germline, CDR1 SGHRS and CDR2 YFSETQ. The CDR3 reads CASSLIRGRETQYF. In nucleotides, the CDR3 is TGCGCCAGCAGCTTGATCAGGGGGCGGGAGACCCAGTACTTC.

This chain connects TRBV19 to TRBJ2-3; unclear D gene. The CDR3 sequence is 14 residues long. The V end was cut by 5 bases, the J end by 2 bases, with 11 bases between. Germline loops: CDR1 LNHDA, CDR2 SQIVND (reference sequence). The CDR3 DNA reads as TGTGCCAGTAGTGATGGGCAGACCACAGATACGCAGTATTTT. This encodes CASSDGQTTDTQYF.

This sequence joins TRBV5-1 and TRBJ2-5; TRBD2 aligns across 7 bases. In germline, CDR1 is SGHRS, CDR2 YFSETQ. The CDR3 has 16 residues. J gave up 2 bases and V 1 base, and 8 bases lay outside the gene matches. This CDR3 reads CASSLSAGATQETQYF. CDR3 nucleotides: TGCGCCAGCAGCTTGTCGGCGGGAGCGACACAAGAGACCCAGTACTTC.

The rearrangement links TRBV29-1 to TRBJ1-2; D possibly corresponds to TRBD1 (6 bases). Germline values: CDR1 SQVTM, CDR2 ANQGSEA. The V end was cut by 7 bases, the J end by 4 bases, with 13 bases between. The CDR3 extends over 12 amino acids. The CDR3 protein is CSAAGQSYGYTF. The CDR3, as DNA: TGCAGCGCAGCCGGACAGTCCTATGGCTACACCTTC.

The chain is built from TRBV11-2 and TRBJ2-2, with TRBD2 as a possible D gene (6 bases). CDR3 length: 14 residues. V was clipped by 1 base and J by 7 bases, with 10 bases between them. The germline V gene has CDR1 SGHAT and CDR2 FQNNGV. As DNA, the CDR3 is TGTGCCAGCAGCTTAGCGGGAGCGGTCGGGGAGCTGTTTTTT. It encodes CASSLAGAVGELFF.

The chain employs TRBV5-4 and TRBJ2-5; weak D call: TRBD2 (6 bases). This CDR3 is 14 amino acids long. Germline assignment: CDR1 SGHNT and CDR2 YYREEE (reference sequence). V was pared by 4 bases and J by 5 bases, with 15 bases between. The CDR3 protein is CASSPSGGMETQYF. The CDR3 bases are TGTGCCAGCAGCCCGTCTGGCGGGATGGAGACCCAGTACTTC. The whole variable domain, filled in from reference TRBV5-4 and TRBJ2-5, reads ETGVTQSPTHLIKTRGQQVTLRCSSQSGHNTVSWYQQALGQGPQFIFQYYREEENGRGNFPPRFSGLQFPNYSSELNVNALELDDSALYLCASSPSGGMETQYFGPGTRLLVL.

The chain combines TRBV5-1 with TRBJ1-2, with TRBD1 as a possible D gene (6 bases). In germline, CDR1 is SGHRS, CDR2 YFSETQ. This CDR3 is built from 14 residues. V lost 9 bases and J lost 1, with 16 bases in between. DNA for the CDR3: TGCGCCAACTACAGGGTCCCTCTTAACTATGGCTACACCTTC. This gives the protein CANYRVPLNYGYTF.

This clone showed up just a few times. The V gene is TRBV19, the J gene TRBJ1-1, with D hard to call. Germline CDR1 is LNHDA and CDR2 is SQIVND (reference sequence). V dropped 9 bases and J dropped 4 bases, with 12 bases sitting between them. There are 12 residues in the CDR3. The CDR3 nucleotides read TGTGCCAGCGGCTGGCAGGTCACTGAAGCTTTCTTT. As protein: CASGWQVTEAFF.

This clone was seen just once. V is TRBV28 and J is TRBJ2-7; D ambiguous. Trimming cost V 7 bases and J 4 bases, with 11 bases left between them. Germline V lookup: CDR1 MDHEN, CDR2 SYDVKM. CDR3 length: 12 residues. This CDR3 reads CASTRTEYEQYF. CDR3 DNA sequence: TGTGCCAGCACCCGGACCGAATACGAGCAGTACTTC.

This rearrangement joins TRBV19 to TRBJ1-5; D perhaps matches TRBD1 (5 bases). V lost 10 bases, J lost 0 bases, and 19 bases lay in between. The germline gives CDR1 LNHDA, CDR2 SQIVND (reference sequence). CDR3 size: 16 residues. The CDR3 spells CATPPADKLSNQPQHF. DNA of the CDR3: TGTGCCACCCCCCCCGCGGACAAACTTAGCAATCAGCCCCAGCATTTT.

The rearrangement uses TRBV19 and TRBJ2-1, with D perhaps TRBD1 or TRBD2 (6 bases each). The V end was cut by 5 bases, the J end by 2 bases, with 13 bases between. The CDR3 has 15 amino acids. Germline CDR1 LNHDA, CDR2 SQIVND (reference sequence). The CDR3 reads CASSFGGDTYNEQFF. CDR3 DNA sequence: TGTGCCAGTAGTTTCGGGGGCGATACCTACAATGAGCAGTTCTTC.

The V gene is TRBV27, the J gene TRBJ1-2, with 7 bases matching TRBD1. Germline CDR1 reads MNHEY; CDR2 reads SMNVEV (reference sequence). Trimming removed 6 bases from V and 0 bases from J; junction bases left unmatched: 10. The CDR3 length is 16 residues. DNA of the CDR3: TGTGCCAGCAGATGGACAGGAACACAAGCTAACTATGGCTACACCTTC. It specifies CASRWTGTQANYGYTF.

This chain connects TRBV7-9 to TRBJ1-6; TRBD1 matches at 9 bases. The germline CDR1 and CDR2 sequences are SEHNR and FQNEAQ (reference sequence). The CDR3 covers 14 residues. With 5 bases clipped from V and 6 bases from J, the junction kept 2 bases outside the gene matches. CDR3 sequence reads: CASSRDRANSPLHF. CDR3 DNA sequence: TGTGCCAGCAGCCGGGACAGGGCTAATTCACCCCTCCACTTT.

The V and J genes are TRBV11-1 and TRBJ2-5; D possibly corresponds to TRBD2 (7 bases). This CDR3 has 15 residues. V was trimmed by 4 bases and J by 5 bases, leaving 17 bases between them. Germline V lookup: CDR1 SGHAT, CDR2 FQDESV (reference sequence). Written as DNA, the CDR3 is TGTGCCAGCAGCTCCGGGAGGACCCAGGGGGAGACCCAGTACTTC. This gives the protein CASSSGRTQGETQYF.

V usage is TRBV18 and J usage is TRBJ2-1; perhaps D is TRBD1 or TRBD2 (5 bases each). The germline V gene has CDR1 KGHSH and CDR2 LQKENI. The V and J ends lost 0 bases and 6 bases respectively, with 15 bases between them. CDR3 length: 16 residues. CDR3 in DNA: TGTGCCAGCTCACCACCTACCGGGACCCTCTTCAATGAGCAGTTCTTC. Encoded protein: CASSPPTGTLFNEQFF.

The rearrangement links TRBV5-1 to TRBJ2-2, with 7 bases aligning to TRBD2. CDR3 length: 15 amino acids. After removal of 4 bases from V and 7 bases from J, the junction contained 10 bases not matched to a gene. The germline gives CDR1 SGHRS, CDR2 YFSETQ. CDR3 region: CASSPLAELGGELFF. Written as DNA, the CDR3 is TGCGCCAGCAGCCCGCTAGCGGAGTTAGGCGGGGAGCTGTTTTTT.

This clone has only a few counts. The V and J genes are TRBV12-2 and TRBJ2-7; the D call TRBD1 from the table was never checked on the DNA. TRBV12-2 is marked as a pseudogene. CDR3 length: 15 amino acids. CDR3 coding DNA: TGTGCAAGTCGCTTAGTTTGGACAGGGGATTACGAGCAGTACTTC. Residues: CASRLVWTGDYEQYF.

This chain joins TRBV4-2 and TRBJ2-5, with a weak D call TRBD1 (5 bases). Per the germline V gene, CDR1 is LGHNA and CDR2 is YNFKEQ. This CDR3 is built from 15 residues. Trimming shortened V by 1 base and J by 1 base, and 10 bases separated the two germline ends. CDR3 nucleotides: TGTGCCAGCAGCCAAGGGGGCAGGATCCAAGAGACCCAGTACTTC. It yields the protein CASSQGGRIQETQYF.